This is a list of T cell receptor beta chains from one sample in a study of cytomegalovirus exposure and HLA in healthy donors. TCRdb's copy holds only in-frame clones and misses some; the assay was immunoSEQ multiplex PCR. The table has 160,000 or so clones, 80% to 85% seen once. The sequenced material came from PBMCs. The source of these receptors is a male donor in good health and CMV-seropositive. The CDR3 runs from the conserved cysteine through the conserved F or W. Each record gives: V gene, D gene, J gene, clone size, CDR3 protein, CDR3 DNA. The D gene is left open where the match is weak. Rows give clone size only sometimes, using once, few, many, or a class for an expanded clone.

TRBV19	.	TRBJ2-4	.	CASSIADSQYF	TGTGCCAGTAGTATAGCGGACAGTCAGTACTTC
TRBV5-1	.	TRBJ1-1	.	CASRRDIEGAFF	TGCGCCAGCCGTCGGGACATCGAGGGAGCTTTCTTT
TRBV19	.	TRBJ1-2	.	CATQAGYGYTF	TGTGCCACCCAGGCAGGCTATGGCTACACCTTC
TRBV27	.	TRBJ2-3	once	CASSAPPTGFYTDTQYF	TGTGCCAGCAGTGCACCACCAACAGGGTTCTACACAGATACGCAGTATTTT
TRBV6-5	TRBD1	TRBJ2-5	.	CASSTGEGLQETQYF	TGTGCCAGCAGTACAGGGGAAGGACTTCAAGAGACCCAGTACTTC
TRBV5-4	.	TRBJ2-2	.	CASSLDSGPPPGELFF	TGTGCCAGCAGCTTGGACAGCGGGCCCCCCCCCGGGGAGCTGTTTTTT
TRBV19	TRBD2	TRBJ2-1	.	CASSVTGTSTYNEQFF	TGTGCCAGTAGTGTTACCGGGACTAGCACCTACAATGAGCAGTTCTTC
TRBV28	.	TRBJ2-7	.	CASSPSSVFSYEQYF	TGTGCCAGCAGTCCCAGTAGCGTCTTCTCCTACGAGCAGTACTTC
TRBV9	.	TRBJ1-3	once	CASSVEAGSGNTIYF	TGTGCCAGCAGCGTAGAGGCAGGCTCTGGAAACACCATATATTTT
TRBV5-1	TRBD2	TRBJ2-2	.	CASRPTSGSGTGELFF	TGCGCCAGCAGGCCGACTAGCGGGAGTGGCACCGGGGAGCTGTTTTTT
TRBV30	.	TRBJ2-5	.	CAWSVGHPRETQYF	TGTGCCTGGAGTGTGGGACACCCTCGAGAGACCCAGTACTTC
TRBV5-8	TRBD1	TRBJ1-2	.	CASSSGGLSARGYTF	TGTGCCAGCAGCTCAGGGGGCTTATCCGCACGAGGCTACACCTTC
TRBV4-3	.	TRBJ1-2	.	CASSQGFQGPYGYTF	TGCGCCAGCAGCCAAGGTTTTCAGGGCCCCTATGGCTACACCTTC
TRBV18	TRBD1	TRBJ2-7	.	CASSSTGSVFYEQYF	TGTGCCAGCTCATCGACAGGGTCGGTATTCTACGAGCAGTACTTC
TRBV30	.	TRBJ2-3	once	CAWRAEGTDTQYF	TGTGCCTGGAGAGCGGAGGGCACAGATACGCAGTATTTT
TRBV28	TRBD1	TRBJ2-3	.	CASSTTGVDTQYF	TGTGCCAGCAGTACGACAGGGGTAGATACGCAGTATTTT
TRBV7-2	.	TRBJ2-5	.	CASSLRLQETQYF	TGTGCCAGCAGCTTACGACTGCAAGAGACCCAGTACTTC
TRBV21-1	.	TRBJ2-7	.	CASSKKDRGIYEQYF	TGTGCCAGCAGCAAAAAGGACAGGGGAATCTACGAGCAGTACTTC
TRBV10-3	.	TRBJ1-1	.	CAISESIGGVNTEAFF	TGTGCCATCAGTGAGTCGATCGGGGGAGTGAACACTGAAGCTTTCTTT
TRBV7-9	TRBD2	TRBJ2-1	once	CASSAGTSGVYNEQFF	TGTGCCAGCAGCGCAGGCACTAGCGGAGTCTACAATGAGCAGTTCTTC
TRBV9	.	TRBJ1-6	.	CASSVGQLNSPLHF	TGTGCCAGCAGCGTAGGACAGCTTAATTCACCCCTCCACTTT
TRBV30	TRBD2	TRBJ2-7	.	CALAGDYEQYF	TGTGCTCTCGCGGGAGACTACGAGCAGTACTTC
TRBV25-1	TRBD1	TRBJ1-3	.	CASSTTGVPVGTIYF	TGTGCCAGCAGTACCACAGGGGTACCCGTCGGCACCATATATTTT
TRBV6-6	.	TRBJ1-2	.	CASSYDVPGVGGYTF	TGTGCCAGCAGTTACGATGTCCCGGGAGTTGGGGGCTACACCTTC
TRBV5-6	.	TRBJ2-7	.	CASSLRRVQGLLYEQYF	TGTGCCAGCAGCTTGAGAAGGGTACAGGGTCTCCTCTACGAGCAGTACTTC
TRBV28	.	TRBJ1-5	.	CASAGRMGNQPQHF	TGTGCCAGCGCGGGTAGGATGGGCAATCAGCCCCAGCATTTT
TRBV28	.	TRBJ2-7	.	CASSPTLYEQYF	TGTGCCAGCAGCCCGACACTCTACGAGCAGTACTTC
TRBV7-2	.	TRBJ2-7	.	CASSLGWLYEQYF	TGTGCCAGCAGCTTAGGGTGGCTCTACGAGCAGTACTTC
TRBV6-5	.	TRBJ2-1	once	CASSYSHGGNEQFF	TGTGCCAGCAGTTACTCGCATGGGGGGAATGAGCAGTTCTTC
TRBV19	.	TRBJ1-5	.	CASSIEGAKTQHF	TGTGCCAGTAGTATAGAGGGGGCTAAGACCCAGCATTTT
TRBV19	TRBD1	TRBJ1-5	.	CAVRGQGNQPQHF	TGTGCCGTAAGAGGACAGGGCAATCAGCCCCAGCATTTT
TRBV11-2	.	TRBJ1-2	.	CASSSLTHSRENYGYTF	TGTGCCAGCAGCTCCCTCACACACAGCAGGGAAAACTATGGCTACACCTTC
TRBV19	TRBD1	TRBJ1-5	once	CASTTGGRGSNQPQHF	TGTGCCAGTACTACAGGGGGCCGGGGGAGCAATCAGCCCCAGCATTTT
TRBV11-2	TRBD2	TRBJ2-1	.	CASSLGLAGLYNEQFF	TGTGCCAGCAGCCTGGGACTAGCGGGACTCTACAATGAGCAGTTCTTC
TRBV19	TRBD1	TRBJ1-6	.	CAVGGQYNSPLHF	TGTGCCGTAGGGGGACAGTATAATTCACCCCTCCACTTT
TRBV5-4	.	TRBJ2-7	.	CASSSKVSEQYF	TGTGCCAGCAGCTCCAAAGTCTCCGAGCAGTACTTC
TRBV20-1	.	TRBJ1-2	.	CSARVKGGYTF	TGCAGTGCTAGAGTTAAGGGGGGCTACACCTTC
TRBV9	TRBD2	TRBJ2-7	.	CASSASGSRHEQYF	TGTGCCAGCAGCGCTAGCGGGAGCAGGCACGAGCAGTACTTC
TRBV6-1	.	TRBJ1-5	few	CASSERGGVNQPQHF	TGTGCCAGCAGTGAAAGGGGAGGGGTGAATCAGCCCCAGCATTTT
TRBV25-1	.	TRBJ1-1	.	CASSGQGETEAFF	TGTGCCAGCAGTGGGCAGGGTGAGACTGAAGCTTTCTTT
TRBV2	TRBD2	TRBJ2-7	.	CASRTGGDAGVREQYF	TGTGCCAGCAGGACGGGGGGGGATGCAGGGGTTCGCGAGCAGTACTTC
TRBV2	.	TRBJ1-6	.	CASREKDNNNSPLHF	TGTGCCAGCAGGGAAAAGGACAACAATAATTCACCCCTCCACTTT
TRBV2	.	TRBJ2-5	few	CASSELVLLRASPETQYF	TGTGCCAGCAGTGAATTGGTATTACTGCGGGCTTCCCCGGAGACCCAGTACTTC
TRBV5-4	TRBD1	TRBJ1-4	.	CASSARQGLNEKLFF	TGTGCCAGCAGCGCGAGACAGGGCCTTAACGAAAAACTGTTTTTT
TRBV28	.	TRBJ2-7	.	CASSFSRLEQYF	TGTGCCAGCAGTTTTTCCCGACTGGAGCAGTACTTC
TRBV7-9	TRBD1	TRBJ1-3	.	CASRLRDSIVVGGTIYF	TGTGCCAGCAGGCTCCGGGACAGCATTGTAGTAGGGGGCACCATATATTTT
TRBV5-4	TRBD1	TRBJ1-1	few	CASSPGQTNTEAFF	TGTGCCAGCAGCCCGGGACAGACGAACACTGAAGCTTTCTTT
TRBV7-8	TRBD1	TRBJ1-3	once	CASSWTGESGNTIYF	TGTGCCAGCAGCTGGACAGGGGAATCCGGAAACACCATATATTTT
TRBV11-2	.	TRBJ1-3	.	CASSPTGSGNTIYF	TGTGCCAGCAGCCCAACCGGGTCAGGAAACACCATATATTTT
TRBV6-1	TRBD1	TRBJ1-2	.	CASSDTKGTGLRGYTF	TGTGCCAGCAGTGACACTAAAGGGACAGGGCTAAGAGGCTACACCTTC
TRBV28	TRBD2	TRBJ2-5	.	CASSLVGGQETQYF	TGTGCCAGCAGTTTGGTGGGAGGGCAAGAGACCCAGTACTTC
TRBV25-1	.	TRBJ2-4	few	CASSEPTLAKNSQYF	TGTGCCAGCAGTGAACCGACACTAGCCAAAAACAGTCAGTACTTC
TRBV27	TRBD1	TRBJ1-5	once	CASSTGTGGNQPQHF	TGTGCCAGCAGCACGGGGACAGGGGGCAATCAGCCCCAGCATTTT